These 23 T cell receptor beta chains originate from one sample sequenced in a study of T cell responses to AZD1222 COVID-19 vaccine (dated by TCRdb to the early 2020s). The time point label on this specimen signifies: baseline before first vaccination. Library preparation used the immunoSEQ multiplex PCR assay. This immuneACCESS table, as held by TCRdb, lists in-frame sequences with V and J called but not all clones. Of the missing ones, under half trace to an unresolved V gene in checked studies; the others have no known cause. Present in this sample are 140,000 to 150,000 clones, roughly nine tenths of which were seen just once. Together, the top ten hold roughly 1.7% of the sample. Sample: peripheral blood, taken on day 0 of AZD1222 vaccination. These receptors came from an adult in good health.

J is TRBJ1-2 and V is TRBV4-1, with D possibly TRBD1 on 5 matching bases. With 0 bases removed from V and 2 bases from J, the gap between germline ends came to 10 bases. The CDR3 extends over 15 amino acids. Germline V gene data show CDR1 as MGHRA and CDR2 as YSYEKL. CDR3 bases: TGCGCCAGCAGCCAAGATAGGGGACTCAACTATGGCTACACCTTC. It specifies CASSQDRGLNYGYTF.

This sequence joins TRBV5-1 and TRBJ1-6, with D possibly being TRBD1 (6 bases). V lost 0 bases and J lost 9, with 16 bases in between. This CDR3 is built from 16 residues. Germline V CDR1 and CDR2: SGHRS, YFSETQ. The DNA for the CDR3 is TGCGCCAGCAGCTTGGGGTCGAGGACACAGGGTTCACCCCTCCACTTT. Amino acids: CASSLGSRTQGSPLHF.

The V call is TRBV28, the J call TRBJ1-5, with TRBD1 identical over 7 bases. Trimming cost V 10 bases and J 7 bases; bases outside gene matches: 16. The CDR3 is 15 residues long. The V gene's germline CDR1 is MDHEN and CDR2 SYDVKM. Written as DNA, the CDR3 is TGTGCCATCATGCACGGGGACAGTCTTCTCCAGCCCCAGCATTTT. It translates to CAIMHGDSLLQPQHF.

The rearrangement joins TRBV2 to TRBJ2-1; TRBD2 might be the D (6 bases). This CDR3 region has 12 residues. CDR1 is SNHLY, CDR2 FYNNEI, per germline. CDR3 residues: CARGARRDEQFF. The CDR3 DNA sequence: TGTGCTCGCGGGGCCCGCCGCGATGAGCAGTTCTTC. The entire variable domain, with the rest obtained from reference TRBV2 and TRBJ2-1, is as follows: EPEVTQTPSHQVTQMGQEVILRCVPISNHLYFYWYRQILGQKVEFLVSFYNNEISEKSEIFDDQFSVERPDGSNFTLKIRSTKLEDSAMYFCARGARRDEQFFGPGTRLTVL.

V and J are TRBV7-9 and TRBJ1-2; weak D call: TRBD1 (6 bases). From germline, CDR1 is SEHNR and CDR2 FQNEAQ (reference sequence). With 5 bases removed from V and 8 bases from J, the gap between germline ends came to 18 bases. This CDR3 is built from 14 residues. The CDR3 region has the DNA TGTGCCAGCAGCCGAGACGGGACAATCGGAGGCTACACCTTC. Translated: CASSRDGTIGGYTF.

This clone was observed once. The V call is TRBV18, the J call TRBJ1-2; D remains unclear. The CDR3 loop spans 17 amino acids. The V end was cut by 2 bases, the J end by 3 bases, with 19 bases between. Germline values: CDR1 KGHSH, CDR2 LQKENI. The CDR3 bases are TGTGCCAGCTCACCAAGCCAGCCCGGGCCCGCCTACTATGGCTACACCTTC. It yields the protein CASSPSQPGPAYYGYTF.

The gene calls are TRBV30 and TRBJ2-2, with D possibly matching TRBD1 (6 bases). Germline CDR1 reads GTSNPN; CDR2 reads SVGIG (reference sequence). This CDR3 has 12 amino acids. This CDR3 reads CARGRGAGELFF. Written as DNA, the CDR3 is TGTGCACGAGGCAGGGGCGCCGGGGAGCTGTTTTTT.

V gene TRBV7-2 combines with J gene TRBJ1-3; D remains unclear. Looked up from germline, CDR1 is SGHTA and CDR2 is FQGNSA. The CDR3 is made up of 16 amino acids. Trimming cost V 0 bases and J 0 bases, with 9 bases left between them. In DNA form, the CDR3 reads TGTGCCAGCAGCTTAGCGGCAACTTACTCTGGAAACACCATATATTTT. As protein: CASSLAATYSGNTIYF. The entire variable domain, with the rest obtained from reference TRBV7-2 and TRBJ1-3, is as follows: GAGVSQSPSNKVTEKGKDVELRCDPISGHTALYWYRQSLGQGLEFLIYFQGNSAPDKSGLPSDRFSAERTGGSVSTLTIQRTQQEDSAVYLCASSLAATYSGNTIYFGEGSWLTVV.

In DNA, the CDR3 is TGTGCCAGCAGCTTAGAGACAGGGGGCAGCAACACTGAAGCTTTCTTT. It codes for CASSLETGGSNTEAFF. This chain connects TRBV5-5 to TRBJ1-1; 10 bases are a match to TRBD1. Germline V gives CDR1 SGHKS, CDR2 YYEKEE (reference sequence). The CDR3 loop spans 16 amino acids. J was trimmed by 2 bases and V by 2 bases; bases with no gene match: 6.

The V call is TRBV6-5, the J call TRBJ2-4; a possible D gene is TRBD2 (6 bases). This CDR3 region has 16 residues. The V and J ends lost 2 bases and 1 base respectively, with 12 bases between them. Germline values: CDR1 MNHEY, CDR2 SVGAGI. The CDR3 loop reads CASSYIDGGAKNIQYF. The DNA of the CDR3 is TGTGCCAGCAGTTACATTGATGGGGGGGCCAAAAACATTCAGTACTTC.

This clone has just one count. The J gene is TRBJ2-7, the V gene TRBV10-3; 7 bases match TRBD1. This CDR3 contains 15 residues. The germline CDR1 and CDR2 sequences are ENHRY and SYGVKD. The junction had 7 bases not matched to a gene; V was cut back by 4 bases and J by 1 base. In nucleotides, the CDR3 is TGTGCCATCAGTGGGTCACGGGACAGATCCTACGAGCAGTACTTC. Protein sequence: CAISGSRDRSYEQYF.

The chain couples TRBV20-1 to TRBJ1-1; D is uncertain. Germline V gives CDR1 DFQATT, CDR2 SNEGSKA (reference sequence). Deletions cut 5 bases from V and 6 bases from J, with 10 bases between. The CDR3 loop spans 11 amino acids. The CDR3 here is CSAYESPEAFF. CDR3 coding DNA: TGCAGTGCTTACGAGAGCCCTGAAGCTTTCTTT.

The chain employs TRBV11-2 and TRBJ1-4; D is unresolved. The CDR3 is 13 amino acids. V dropped 3 bases and J dropped 8 bases, with 10 bases sitting between them. From germline, CDR1 is SGHAT and CDR2 FQNNGV. CDR3: CASSFALREKLFF. The DNA of the CDR3 is TGTGCCAGCAGCTTTGCCCTTCGAGAAAAACTGTTTTTT.

The chain links TRBV18 to TRBJ1-5; D call uncertain. The CDR3 totals 15 residues. V was clipped by 2 bases and J by 3 bases, with 11 bases between them. Germline CDR1 and CDR2: KGHSH and LQKENI. CDR3 residues: CASSPSERNNQPQHF. In DNA, the CDR3 is TGTGCCAGCTCACCATCCGAAAGGAACAATCAGCCCCAGCATTTT. The variable domain in full, completed from reference TRBV18 and TRBJ1-5, reads NAGVMQNPRHLVRRRGQEARLRCSPMKGHSHVYWYRQLPEEGLKFMVYLQKENIIDESGMPKERFSAEFPKEGPSILRIQQVVRGDSAAYFCASSPSERNNQPQHFGDGTRLSIL.

The chain uses TRBV18 and TRBJ2-1; no clear D gene. CDR1 is KGHSH, CDR2 LQKENI, per germline. The germline V and J ends were trimmed by 1 base and 1 base, with 2 bases remaining between them. This CDR3 spans 13 amino acids. CDR3 in amino acids: CASSPLSYNEQFF. The CDR3 nucleotides are TGTGCCAGCTCACCACTGTCCTACAATGAGCAGTTCTTC.

This clone was seen a single time. The chain recombines TRBV5-6 with TRBJ2-2, with D perhaps matching TRBD2 (6 bases). This CDR3 is 14 amino acids long. V was pared by 7 bases and J by 4 bases, with 14 bases between. The V gene's germline CDR1 is SGHDT and CDR2 YYEEEE. The DNA for the CDR3 is TGTGCCAGCGGGACTGAGGGGCGCACCGGGGAGCTGTTTTTT. Amino acid sequence: CASGTEGRTGELFF.

V usage is TRBV7-6 and J usage is TRBJ2-3; tentative D call: TRBD2 (7 bases). In germline, CDR1 is SGHVS, CDR2 FNYEAQ. V was trimmed by 0 bases and J by 2 bases, leaving 9 bases between them. The CDR3 contains 15 residues. The CDR3 nucleotides are TGTGCCAGCAGCTTAGCGGGGGGGCCCACAGATACGCAGTATTTT. It specifies CASSLAGGPTDTQYF.

In its sample, this clone was seen once. CDR3 nucleotide sequence: TGTGCCAGCAGCCCACAGGGTTCAACTAATGAAAAACTGTTTTTT. Translated: CASSPQGSTNEKLFF. This chain connects TRBV11-2 to TRBJ1-4, with D maybe TRBD1 (6 bases). V lost 5 bases to trimming and J lost 0 bases, with 10 bases between them. Germline CDR1 and CDR2: SGHAT and FQNNGV. There are 15 residues in the CDR3.

This chain links TRBV5-1 with TRBJ2-1, with 10 bases fitting TRBD2. From germline, CDR1 is SGHRS and CDR2 YFSETQ. This CDR3 spans 14 amino acids. Germline trimming cut 7 bases from V and 5 bases from J; bases unmatched to any gene: 6. As DNA, the CDR3 is TGCGCCAGCGCGGTAGCGGGGGGCAACAATGAGCAGTTCTTC. Its protein product is CASAVAGGNNEQFF.

This clone was counted a single time. The chain couples TRBV7-9 to TRBJ2-5; D gene unclear. V was cut by 4 bases and J by 4 bases, with 16 bases left in between. The CDR3 contains 15 residues. CDR1 and CDR2 (germline): SEHNR, FQNEAQ (reference sequence). The CDR3 DNA is TGTGCCAGCAGCTCCCTCCAAAGTGGGCGAGAGACCCAGTACTTC. Translating gives CASSSLQSGRETQYF.

The CDR3 sequence: CASSLGTGKNEQFF. As DNA, the CDR3 is TGTGCCAGCAGCCTCGGGACAGGGAAAAATGAGCAGTTCTTC. The chain is built from TRBV7-3 and TRBJ2-1, with 9 bases that match TRBD1. From germline, CDR1 is SGHTA and CDR2 FQGTGA. The V and J ends lost 5 bases and 7 bases, in that order; junction bases with no gene match: 6. This CDR3 is built from 14 residues.

CDR3 region: CASSSEGVPNQPQHF. The CDR3 DNA reads as TGTGCCAGCAGTTCTGAGGGCGTACCCAATCAGCCCCAGCATTTT. V and J are TRBV28 and TRBJ1-5; D unclear. Germline CDR1 and CDR2: MDHEN and SYDVKM. The V end lost 4 bases, the J end lost 3 bases, and 13 bases lay between the germline ends. The CDR3 length is 15 residues.

This chain connects TRBV28 to TRBJ2-1; TRBD2 matches 12 bases. CDR3 length equals 15 residues. Germline CDR1 and CDR2: MDHEN and SYDVKM. J was trimmed by 0 bases and V by 8 bases; bases with no gene match: 2. The CDR3 nucleotides read TGTGCCAGCGAGACTAGCGGGAGCTCCTACAATGAGCAGTTCTTC. Translation gives CASETSGSSYNEQFF.